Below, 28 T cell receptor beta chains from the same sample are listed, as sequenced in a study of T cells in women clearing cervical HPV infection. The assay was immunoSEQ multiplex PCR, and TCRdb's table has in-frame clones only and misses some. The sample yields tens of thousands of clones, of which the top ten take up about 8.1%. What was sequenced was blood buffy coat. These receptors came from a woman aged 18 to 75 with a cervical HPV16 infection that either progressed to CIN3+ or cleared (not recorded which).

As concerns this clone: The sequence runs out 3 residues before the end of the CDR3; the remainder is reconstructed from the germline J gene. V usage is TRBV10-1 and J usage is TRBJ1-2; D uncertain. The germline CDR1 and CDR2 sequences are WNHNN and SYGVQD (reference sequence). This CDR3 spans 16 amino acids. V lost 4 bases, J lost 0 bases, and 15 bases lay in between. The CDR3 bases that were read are TGCGCCAGCAGTGCAAATCCACACCAGGCTAACTATGGC. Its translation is CASSANPHQANYG. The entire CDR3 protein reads CASSANPHQANYGYTF.

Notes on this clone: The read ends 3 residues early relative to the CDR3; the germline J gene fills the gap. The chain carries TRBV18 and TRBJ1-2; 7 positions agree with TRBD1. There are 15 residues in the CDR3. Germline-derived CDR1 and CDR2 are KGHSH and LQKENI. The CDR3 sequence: CASSDKTGSGDTYTF. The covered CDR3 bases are TGTGCCAGCTCAGATAAGACAGGGTCGGGAGATACC. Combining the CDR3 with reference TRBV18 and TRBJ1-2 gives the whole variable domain NAGVMQNPRHLVRRRGQEARLRCSPMKGHSHVYWYRQLPEEGLKFMVYLQKENIIDESGMPKERFSAEFPKEGPSILRIQQVVRGDSAAYFCASSDKTGSGDTYTFGSGTRLTVV.

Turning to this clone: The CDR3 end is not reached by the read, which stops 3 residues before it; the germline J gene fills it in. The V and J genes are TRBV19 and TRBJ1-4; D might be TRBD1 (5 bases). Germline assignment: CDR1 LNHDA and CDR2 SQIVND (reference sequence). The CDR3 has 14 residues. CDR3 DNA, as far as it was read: TGTGCCAGTACAAGCAAGGGGTATAATTCACCA. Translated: CASTSKGYNSP. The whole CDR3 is CASTSKGYNSPLFF.

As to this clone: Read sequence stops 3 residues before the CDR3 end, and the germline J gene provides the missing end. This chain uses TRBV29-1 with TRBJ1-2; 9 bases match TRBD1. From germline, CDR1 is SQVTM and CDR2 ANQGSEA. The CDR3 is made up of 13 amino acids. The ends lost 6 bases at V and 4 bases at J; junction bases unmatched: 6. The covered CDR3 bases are TGCAGCGTCCCCAGGGGACAGGGCTATGGC. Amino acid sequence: CSVPRGQGYG. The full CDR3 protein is CSVPRGQGYGYTF.

CDR3 residues: CSASPAGGEQPQHF. The sequenced CDR3 bases are TGCAGTGCTAGCCCCGCGGGGGGCGAGCAGCCC. The chain links TRBV20-1 to TRBJ1-5; maybe TRBD1 (6 bases). Coverage ceases 3 residues before the CDR3 finishes, and the germline J gene fills in the end. This CDR3 contains 14 residues. Germline CDR1 reads DFQATT; CDR2 reads SNEGSKA (reference sequence). Trimming pared 3 bases from V and 7 bases from J, leaving 16 bases between.

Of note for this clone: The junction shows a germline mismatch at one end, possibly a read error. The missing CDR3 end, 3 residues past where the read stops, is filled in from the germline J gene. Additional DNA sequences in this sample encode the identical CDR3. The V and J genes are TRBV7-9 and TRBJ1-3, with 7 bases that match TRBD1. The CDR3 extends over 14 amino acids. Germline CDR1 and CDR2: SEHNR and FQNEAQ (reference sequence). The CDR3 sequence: CASRSRGFGNTIYF. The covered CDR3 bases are TGTGCCAGCAGAAGCAGGGGGTTCGGAAACACT.

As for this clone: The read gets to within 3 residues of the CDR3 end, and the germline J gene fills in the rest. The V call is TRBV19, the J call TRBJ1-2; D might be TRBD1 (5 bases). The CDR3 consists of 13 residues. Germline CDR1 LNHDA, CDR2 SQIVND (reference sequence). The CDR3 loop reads CASSREGYHDYTF. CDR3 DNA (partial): TGTGCCAGTAGTCGCGAGGGGTACCACGAC.

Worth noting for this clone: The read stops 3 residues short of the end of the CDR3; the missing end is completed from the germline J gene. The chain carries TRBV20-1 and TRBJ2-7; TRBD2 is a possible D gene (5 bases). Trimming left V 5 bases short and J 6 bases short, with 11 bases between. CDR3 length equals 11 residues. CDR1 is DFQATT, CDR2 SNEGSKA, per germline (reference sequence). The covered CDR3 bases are TGCAGTGCTCCGAGGGTTGGCGAG. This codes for CSAPRVGE. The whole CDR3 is CSAPRVGEQYF.

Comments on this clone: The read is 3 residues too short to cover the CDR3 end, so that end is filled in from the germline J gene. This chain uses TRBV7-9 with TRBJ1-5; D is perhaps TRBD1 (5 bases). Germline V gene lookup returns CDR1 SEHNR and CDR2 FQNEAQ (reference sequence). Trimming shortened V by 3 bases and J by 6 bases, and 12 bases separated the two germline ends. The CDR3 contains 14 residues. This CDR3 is CASSFNSGGQPQHF. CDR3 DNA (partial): TGTGCCAGCAGCTTTAATTCCGGGGGTCAGCCC.

CDR3 bases read: TGTGCCAGCAGTGAAACTAAAAATCAGCCG. It translates to CASSETKNQP. The CDR3 in its entirety is CASSETKNQPQYF. This chain uses TRBV2 with TRBJ2-3; no reliable D call. The read gets to within 3 residues of the CDR3 end, and the germline J gene fills in the rest. This CDR3 has 13 residues. Germline V lookup: CDR1 SNHLY, CDR2 FYNNEI. Variable domain in full (rest from reference TRBV2 and TRBJ2-3): EPEVTQTPSHQVTQMGQEVILRCVPISNHLYFYWYRQILGQKVEFLVSFYNNEISEKSEIFDDQFSVERPDGSNFTLKIRSTKLEDSAMYFCASSETKNQPQYFGPGTRLTVL.

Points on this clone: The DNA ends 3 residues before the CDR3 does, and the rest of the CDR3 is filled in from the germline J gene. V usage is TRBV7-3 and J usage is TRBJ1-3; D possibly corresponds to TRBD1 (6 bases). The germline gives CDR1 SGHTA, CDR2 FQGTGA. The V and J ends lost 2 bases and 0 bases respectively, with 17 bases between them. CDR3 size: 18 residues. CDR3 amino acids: CASSLFAPTGSSGNTIYF. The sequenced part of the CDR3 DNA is TGTGCCAGCAGCTTATTCGCCCCGACAGGATCCTCTGGAAACACC.

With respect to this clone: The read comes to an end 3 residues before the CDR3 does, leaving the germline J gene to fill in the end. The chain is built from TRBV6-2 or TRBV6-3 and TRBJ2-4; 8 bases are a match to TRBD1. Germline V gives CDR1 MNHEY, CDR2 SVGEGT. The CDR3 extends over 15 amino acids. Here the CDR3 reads CASSYGAGGQETQYF. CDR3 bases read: TGTGCCAGCAGTTACGGGGCAGGGGGCCAAGAGACT.

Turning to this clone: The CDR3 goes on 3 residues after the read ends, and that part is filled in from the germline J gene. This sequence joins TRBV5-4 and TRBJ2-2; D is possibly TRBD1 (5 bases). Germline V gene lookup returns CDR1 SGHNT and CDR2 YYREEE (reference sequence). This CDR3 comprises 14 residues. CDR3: CASSLGAGEEKLFF. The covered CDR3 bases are TGTGCCAGCAGCTTAGGGGCCGGAGAAGAAAAG.

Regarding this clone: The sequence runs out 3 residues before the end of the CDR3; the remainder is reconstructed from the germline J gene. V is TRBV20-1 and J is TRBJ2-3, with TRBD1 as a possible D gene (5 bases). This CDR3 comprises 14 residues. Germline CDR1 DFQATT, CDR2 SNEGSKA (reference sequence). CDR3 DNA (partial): TGCAGTGCATTTCAGGGCGGCGGCAATCAGCCG. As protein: CSAFQGGGNQP. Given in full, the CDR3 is CSAFQGGGNQPQYF.

The sequenced part of the CDR3 DNA is TGTGCCAGCAGCTCTACTCACAGGGGGCTTGACACTGAA. Protein sequence: CASSSTHRGLDTE. The CDR3 reads in full as CASSSTHRGLDTEAFF. This chain links TRBV2 with TRBJ1-1, with 9 positions matching TRBD1. The read ends 3 residues shy of where the CDR3 ends; the end is completed using the germline J gene. The CDR3 has 16 amino acids. V lost 6 bases to trimming and J lost 3 bases; unmatched junction nucleotides: 11. CDR1 is SNHLY and CDR2 is FYNNEI in the germline V gene.

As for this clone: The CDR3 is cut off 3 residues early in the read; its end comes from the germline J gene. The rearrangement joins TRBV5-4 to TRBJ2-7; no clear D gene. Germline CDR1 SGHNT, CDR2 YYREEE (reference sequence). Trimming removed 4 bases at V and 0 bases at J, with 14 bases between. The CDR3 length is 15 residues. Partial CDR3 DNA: TGTGCCAGCAGCACCGATGGGCTACCCTCCTACGAG. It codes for CASSTDGLPSYE. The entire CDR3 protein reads CASSTDGLPSYEQYF.

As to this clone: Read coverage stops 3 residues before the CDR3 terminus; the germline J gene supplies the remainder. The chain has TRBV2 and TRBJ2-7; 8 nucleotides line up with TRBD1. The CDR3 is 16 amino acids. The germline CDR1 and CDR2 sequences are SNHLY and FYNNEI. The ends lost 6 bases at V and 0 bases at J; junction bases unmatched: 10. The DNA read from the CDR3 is TGTGCCAGCAGAGTGACAGGGGCTTTATCCTCCTACGAG. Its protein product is CASRVTGALSSYE. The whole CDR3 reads CASRVTGALSSYEQYF.

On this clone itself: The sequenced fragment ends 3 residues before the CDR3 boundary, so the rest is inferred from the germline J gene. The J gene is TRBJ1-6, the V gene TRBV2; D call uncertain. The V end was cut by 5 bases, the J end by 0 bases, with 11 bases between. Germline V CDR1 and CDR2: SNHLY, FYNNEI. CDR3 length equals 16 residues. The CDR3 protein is CASSSDTSSYNSPLHF. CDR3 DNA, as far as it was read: TGTGCCAGCAGTTCAGACACGAGCTCCTATAATTCACCC.

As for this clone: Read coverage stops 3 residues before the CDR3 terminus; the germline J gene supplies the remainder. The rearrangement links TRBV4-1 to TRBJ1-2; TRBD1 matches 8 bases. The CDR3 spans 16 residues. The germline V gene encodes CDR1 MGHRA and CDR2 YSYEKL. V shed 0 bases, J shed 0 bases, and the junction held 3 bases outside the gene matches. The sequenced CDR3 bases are TGCGCCAGCAGCCAAGACCGGACAGGGTCTAACTATGGC. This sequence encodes CASSQDRTGSNYG. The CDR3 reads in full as CASSQDRTGSNYGYTF.

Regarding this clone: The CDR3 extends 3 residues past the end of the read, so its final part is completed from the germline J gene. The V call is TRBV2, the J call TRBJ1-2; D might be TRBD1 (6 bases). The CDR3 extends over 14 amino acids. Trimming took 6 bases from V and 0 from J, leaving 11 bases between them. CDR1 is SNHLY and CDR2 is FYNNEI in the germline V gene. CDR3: CASSRQATNYGYTF. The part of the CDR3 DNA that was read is TGTGCCAGCAGCCGACAGGCCACTAACTATGGC.

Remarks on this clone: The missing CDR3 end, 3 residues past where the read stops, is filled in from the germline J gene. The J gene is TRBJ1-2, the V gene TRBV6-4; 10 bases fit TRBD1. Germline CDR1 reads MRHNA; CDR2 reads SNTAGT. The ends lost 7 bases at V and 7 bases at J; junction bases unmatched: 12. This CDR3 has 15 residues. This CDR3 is CASTPTGGSVGGYTF. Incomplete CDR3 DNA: TGTGCCAGCACTCCGACAGGGGGCTCTGTCGGTGGC.

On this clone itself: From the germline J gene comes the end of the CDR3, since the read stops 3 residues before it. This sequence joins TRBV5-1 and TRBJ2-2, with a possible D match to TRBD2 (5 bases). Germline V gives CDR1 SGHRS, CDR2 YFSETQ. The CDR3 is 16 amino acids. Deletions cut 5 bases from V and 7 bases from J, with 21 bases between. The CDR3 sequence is CASSPVPRVQYGELFF. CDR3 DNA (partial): TGCGCCAGCAGTCCCGTTCCGAGGGTCCAATACGGGGAG. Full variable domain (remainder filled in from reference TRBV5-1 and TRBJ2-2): KAGVTQTPRYLIKTRGQQVTLSCSPISGHRSVSWYQQTPGQGLQFLFEYFSETQRNKGNFPGRFSGRQFSNSRSEMNVSTLELGDSALYLCASSPVPRVQYGELFFGEGSRLTVL.

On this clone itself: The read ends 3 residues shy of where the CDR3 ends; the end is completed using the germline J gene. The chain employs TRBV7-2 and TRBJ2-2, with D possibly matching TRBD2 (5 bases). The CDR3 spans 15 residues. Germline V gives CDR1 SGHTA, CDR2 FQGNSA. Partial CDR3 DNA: TGTGCCAGCAGCTTCCGGTCGGGGTTTAATTCACCG. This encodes CASSFRSGFNSP. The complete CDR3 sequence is CASSFRSGFNSPLFF.

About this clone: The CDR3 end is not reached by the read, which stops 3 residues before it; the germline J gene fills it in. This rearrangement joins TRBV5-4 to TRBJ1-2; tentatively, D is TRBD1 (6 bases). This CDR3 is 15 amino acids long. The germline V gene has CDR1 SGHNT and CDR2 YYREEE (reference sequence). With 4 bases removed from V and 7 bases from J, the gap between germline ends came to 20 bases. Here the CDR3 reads CASSLGQLGISGYTF. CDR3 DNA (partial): TGTGCCAGCAGCCTAGGACAGCTCGGGATAAGTGGC.

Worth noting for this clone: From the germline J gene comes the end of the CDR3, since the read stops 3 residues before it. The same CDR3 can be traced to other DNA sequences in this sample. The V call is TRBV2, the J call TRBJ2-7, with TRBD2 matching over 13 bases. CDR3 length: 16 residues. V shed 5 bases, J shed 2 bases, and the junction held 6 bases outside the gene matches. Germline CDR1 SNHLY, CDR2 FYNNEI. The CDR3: CASSLTSGGHTYEQYF. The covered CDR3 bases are TGTGCCAGCAGTCTGACTAGCGGGGGGCACACCTACGAG.

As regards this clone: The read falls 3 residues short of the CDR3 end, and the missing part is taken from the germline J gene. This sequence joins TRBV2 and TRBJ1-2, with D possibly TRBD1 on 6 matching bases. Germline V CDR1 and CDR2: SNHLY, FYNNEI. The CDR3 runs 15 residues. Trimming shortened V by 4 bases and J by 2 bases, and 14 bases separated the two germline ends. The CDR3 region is CASSALGQSNYGYTF. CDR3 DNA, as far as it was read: TGTGCCAGCAGTGCACTAGGACAGTCCAACTATGGC.

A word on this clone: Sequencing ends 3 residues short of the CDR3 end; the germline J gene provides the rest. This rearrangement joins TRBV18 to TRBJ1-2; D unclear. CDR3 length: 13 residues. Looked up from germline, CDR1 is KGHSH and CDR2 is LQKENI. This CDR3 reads CASSPKITDTYTF. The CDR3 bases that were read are TGTGCCAGCTCACCAAAGATCACAGATACC.

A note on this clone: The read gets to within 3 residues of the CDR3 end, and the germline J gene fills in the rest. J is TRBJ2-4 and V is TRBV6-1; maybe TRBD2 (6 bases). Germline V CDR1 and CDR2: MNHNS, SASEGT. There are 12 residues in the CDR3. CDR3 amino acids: CASSETDYGQYF. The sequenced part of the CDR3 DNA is TGTGCCAGCAGTGAGACGGACTATGGT.